This T cell receptor (beta chain) was identified in a study of a mutant IDH1 vaccine in newly diagnosed glioma. A word on this clone: Its antigen is unknown.

Some clones are missing from TCRdb's copy, which holds only in-frame ones; the method was immunoSEQ multiplex PCR. Found here are over 75,000 clones, roughly four fifths of them singletons; the top ten hold 5.2%. CDR1 is MNHNS and CDR2 is SASEGT in the germline V gene. This CDR3 has 14 amino acids. The junction had 5 bases not matched to a gene; V was cut back by 8 bases and J by 0 bases. As for time point: week 47, end of study. In every dose of vaccine, 300 ug of mutant IDH1 20-mer peptide was given alongside topical imiquimod. The chain couples TRBV6-1 to TRBJ1-2; 8 bases are a match to TRBD1. This TCR derives from a man in his forties with glioma. This specimen was PBMCs, taken from a glioma patient whose treatment included an IDH1 peptide vaccine. CDR3 coding DNA: TGTGCCAGCTCAGACAGGGGAGCTAACTATGGCTACACCTTC. Translated: CASSDRGANYGYTF.